This note documents a single T cell receptor beta chain sequence. The record originates from a study of blood T cell repertoires in COVID-19. Two negative PCRs, clearance, or symptom resolution characterized the recovered Cohort 3 donors. TCRdb's copy holds only in-frame clones and misses some; the assay was immunoSEQ multiplex PCR. Of about 270,000 clones in the sample, around 89% are singletons; the top ten hold less than 2.5%. The germline V gene encodes CDR1 LNHDA and CDR2 SQIVND (reference sequence). CDR3 size: 16 residues. V lost 7 bases to trimming and J lost 2 bases, with 20 bases between them.

The specimen was PBMCs or T cells enriched from blood (not recorded which). The genes are TRBV19 and TRBJ1-1, with D tentatively TRBD1 (5 bases). The TCR sequence derives from a woman aged 18-29 years who had recovered from COVID-19. The CDR3 region is CASTDPSGRGNTEAFF. The CDR3, as DNA: TGTGCCAGTACCGACCCCTCCGGGAGGGGAAACACTGAAGCTTTCTTT.